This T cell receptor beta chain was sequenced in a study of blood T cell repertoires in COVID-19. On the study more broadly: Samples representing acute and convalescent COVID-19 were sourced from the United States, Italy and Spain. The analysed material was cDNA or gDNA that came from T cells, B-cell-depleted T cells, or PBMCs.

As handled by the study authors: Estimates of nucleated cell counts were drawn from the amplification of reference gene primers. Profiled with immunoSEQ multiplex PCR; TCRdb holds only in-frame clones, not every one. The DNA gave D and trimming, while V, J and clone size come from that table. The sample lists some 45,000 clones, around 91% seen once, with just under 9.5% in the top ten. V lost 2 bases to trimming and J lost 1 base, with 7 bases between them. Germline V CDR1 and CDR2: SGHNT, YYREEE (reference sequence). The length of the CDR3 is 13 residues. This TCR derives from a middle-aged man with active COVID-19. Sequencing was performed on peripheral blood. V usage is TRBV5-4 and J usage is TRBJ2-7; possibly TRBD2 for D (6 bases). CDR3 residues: CASSFGGSYEQYF. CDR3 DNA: TGTGCCAGCAGCTTTGGGGGGTCCTACGAGCAGTACTTC.